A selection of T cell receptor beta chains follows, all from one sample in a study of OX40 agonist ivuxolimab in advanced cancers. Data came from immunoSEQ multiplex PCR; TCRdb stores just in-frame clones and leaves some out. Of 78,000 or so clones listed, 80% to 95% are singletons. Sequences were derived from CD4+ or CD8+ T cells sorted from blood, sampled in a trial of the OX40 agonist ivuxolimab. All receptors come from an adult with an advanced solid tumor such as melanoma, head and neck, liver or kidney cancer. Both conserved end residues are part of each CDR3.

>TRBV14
CASSQDLGGRYNEQFF
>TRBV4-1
CASSPLTGGYEQYF
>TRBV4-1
CASSQLGPWPNTEAFF
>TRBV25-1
CASSEEGGGDRVGYTF
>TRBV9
CASSVGSSTDTQYF
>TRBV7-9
CASSPGTGSGNTIYF
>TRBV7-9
CASSLDGWQSEGTEAFF
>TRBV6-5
CASSYQSGGQPDTQYF
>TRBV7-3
CASSNRDRSGFGEQFF
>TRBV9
CASSVNGASSTDTQYF
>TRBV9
CASSVGLLPQETQYF
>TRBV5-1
CASSFRDNNEQFF
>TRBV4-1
CASSQDYRSGEIGNEQFF
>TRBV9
CASSAAFAGGPDTQYF
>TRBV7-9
CASSFLAGAHEQYF
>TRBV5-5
CASSLDRAVLRGDGYTF
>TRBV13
CASSADSYEQYF
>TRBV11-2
CASSRGAEQYF
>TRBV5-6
CASSLPQVGTPYEQYF
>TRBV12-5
CASGPPVRGAGELFF
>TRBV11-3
CASSFNPLWGNQPQHF
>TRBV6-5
CASSYAGEGYEQYF
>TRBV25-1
CASSESGRGSLGYTF